This T cell receptor beta chain derives from a study of cytomegalovirus exposure and HLA in healthy donors. Points from the study as a whole: Compared with the roughly 670-donor mean, an Asian-associated ancestry cluster reportedly had fewer N-insertions, according to a later analysis.

The J segment lost 3 bases and the V segment lost 6 bases, leaving 6 bases of the junction unmatched. CDR1 is SNHLY, CDR2 FYNNEI, per germline. The CDR3 has 15 amino acids. Worth noting for this clone: The antigen remains unidentified.

Both 60 Vbeta primers and 13 Jbeta primers went into the PCR. Generated by immunoSEQ multiplex PCR, the TCRdb table keeps only in-frame clones and is missing some. The sample records 50,000 to 70,000 clones, more than 75% being singletons. The chain employs TRBV2 and TRBJ1-5, with 9 bases lining up with TRBD1. Specimen: PBMCs. The clonotype comes from a girl aged 5-17 years in good health and CMV-seropositive. CDR3 residues: CASRSGTGLNQPQHF. The CDR3 DNA sequence: TGTGCCAGCAGGTCCGGGACAGGGCTCAATCAGCCCCAGCATTTT.